This T cell receptor beta chain comes out of a study of CD8+ T cells in alopecia areata. Documented treatment: oral pan-JAK inhibitor, 5-10 mg twice daily. Peripheral blood samples and lesional scalp punch biopsies were obtained from alopecia areata patients. Regarding the study as a whole: Across lesional scalp, and particularly alopecia totalis/universalis, clonality surpassed that of normal scalp.

After isolation, RNA underwent reverse transcription to generate cDNA as the sequencing template. The data were produced by immunoSEQ multiplex PCR, yet TCRdb's version contains in-frame clones alone and is incomplete. The table shows roughly 220,000 clones, with approximately 72% occurring only once. Worth noting for this clone: Its cognate antigen is unknown.

CDR3 length: 16 amino acids. Trimming shortened V by 3 bases and J by 7 bases, and 19 bases separated the two germline ends. The germline V gene encodes CDR1 SGHTA and CDR2 FQGNSA. The chain has TRBV7-2 and TRBJ2-1; a weak D match, TRBD2 (5 bases). The clonotype originates from a human donor with alopecia areata. Source: CD4+ T cells sorted from blood, taken between weeks 44 and 45, from a patient treated with tofacitinib. As DNA, the CDR3 is TGTGCCAGCAGCTTCAACATTGGCAAACGAGGGAATGAGCAGTTCTTC. This encodes CASSFNIGKRGNEQFF.